This is a list of T cell receptor beta chains from one sample in a study of T cells in Graves' hyperthyroidism and ophthalmopathy. TCRdb reanalysed the multiplex PCR reads using MiXCR and keeps one entry per CDR3 protein. The sample has a few hundred thousand distinct CDR3 sequences; 12% to 15% are singletons. The sequenced sample was blood. These receptors were taken from a woman aged 35 to 49 with Graves' ophthalmopathy. Each CDR3 is given with its conserved first and last residue. A D gene is named only where the DNA matches it firmly. Clone size, where shown, is once, few, many, or a class for clones that have expanded.

CDR3 length: 15
J gene: TRBJ2-3
D gene: TRBD1
clone size: many
V gene: TRBV6-4
CDR3 protein: CASSDGTGEGSTQYF
CDR3 DNA: TGTGCCAGCAGCGACGGGACAGGGGAAGGTAGTACGCAGTATTTT

CDR3 length: 14
J gene: TRBJ2-5
D gene: .
clone size: many
V gene: TRBV7-9
CDR3 protein: CASSLAAGQETQYF
CDR3 DNA: TGTGCCAGCAGCTTAGCGGCCGGACAGGAGACCCAGTACTTC

CDR3 length: 16
J gene: TRBJ2-1
D gene: .
clone size: many
V gene: TRBV15
CDR3 protein: CATSRVLGGPNNEQFF
CDR3 DNA: TGTGCCACCAGCAGAGTACTAGGGGGGCCTAACAATGAGCAGTTCTTC

CDR3 length: 15
J gene: TRBJ2-1
D gene: .
clone size: few
V gene: TRBV5-6
CDR3 protein: CASSSTFSRLNEQFF
CDR3 DNA: TGTGCCAGCAGCTCCACTTTCAGTCGACTCAATGAGCAGTTCTTC

CDR3 length: 14
J gene: TRBJ1-1
D gene: TRBD1
clone size: many
V gene: TRBV2
CDR3 protein: CASRDFGQGTEAFF
CDR3 DNA: TGTGCCAGCAGGGACTTTGGACAGGGGACTGAAGCTTTCTTT

CDR3 length: 12
J gene: TRBJ2-1
D gene: .
clone size: few
V gene: TRBV14
CDR3 protein: CASSQRQPEQFF
CDR3 DNA: TGTGCCAGCAGCCAACGACAGCCCGAGCAGTTCTTC

CDR3 length: 16
J gene: TRBJ1-6
D gene: .
clone size: once
V gene: TRBV5-1
CDR3 protein: CASSLETGTSNSPLHF
CDR3 DNA: TGCGCCAGCAGCTTGGAAACCGGGACGAGTAATTCACCCCTCCACTTT

CDR3 length: 15
J gene: TRBJ2-5
D gene: .
clone size: many
V gene: TRBV5-6
CDR3 protein: CASSLATLVLLTQYF
CDR3 DNA: TGTGCCAGCAGCTTGGCAACTTTGGTTCTCCTGACCCAGTACTTC

CDR3 length: 15
J gene: TRBJ2-5
D gene: TRBD2
clone size: many
V gene: TRBV7-2
CDR3 protein: CASSHSGGARETQYF
CDR3 DNA: TGTGCCAGCAGTCATAGCGGGGGGGCCAGAGAGACCCAGTACTTC

CDR3 length: 14
J gene: TRBJ2-1
D gene: TRBD2
clone size: many
V gene: TRBV28
CDR3 protein: CASRLGGLAGVEFF
CDR3 DNA: TGTGCCAGCAGACTGGGGGGACTAGCGGGGGTTGAGTTCTTC

CDR3 length: 18
J gene: TRBJ2-5
D gene: TRBD2
clone size: few
V gene: TRBV7-8
CDR3 protein: CASSLGLAGGKSQETQYF
CDR3 DNA: TGTGCCAGCAGCCTCGGACTGGCGGGGGGGAAATCTCAAGAGACCCAGTACTTC

CDR3 length: 13
J gene: TRBJ1-2
D gene: .
clone size: many
V gene: TRBV28
CDR3 protein: CASTRTSNYGYTF
CDR3 DNA: TGTGCCAGCACTAGGACGTCTAACTATGGCTACACCTTC

CDR3 length: 14
J gene: TRBJ2-1
D gene: .
clone size: many
V gene: TRBV28
CDR3 protein: CASSLEGGIMKQFF
CDR3 DNA: TGTGCCAGCAGTTTAGAGGGGGGGATAATGAAGCAGTTCTTC

CDR3 length: 13
J gene: TRBJ1-5
D gene: .
clone size: few
V gene: TRBV30
CDR3 protein: CAWSHGANQPQHF
CDR3 DNA: TGTGCCTGGAGTCATGGGGCAAATCAGCCCCAGCATTTT

CDR3 length: 13
J gene: TRBJ1-5
D gene: .
clone size: few
V gene: TRBV5-5
CDR3 protein: CASSLKGAQPQHF
CDR3 DNA: TGTGCCAGCAGCTTGAAAGGGGCTCAGCCCCAGCATTTT

CDR3 length: 17
J gene: TRBJ1-5
D gene: .
clone size: many
V gene: TRBV6-6
CDR3 protein: CAGSYFQAQRVGQPQHF
CDR3 DNA: TGTGCCGGCAGTTACTTCCAGGCACAGAGGGTCGGTCAGCCCCAGCATTTT

CDR3 length: 15
J gene: TRBJ1-2
D gene: .
clone size: .
V gene: TRBV6-5
CDR3 protein: CASSYSAGVVEGYTF
CDR3 DNA: TGTGCCAGCAGTTACTCGGCAGGGGTGGTTGAGGGCTACACCTTC

CDR3 length: 14
J gene: TRBJ1-5
D gene: .
clone size: .
V gene: TRBV20-1
CDR3 protein: CSASSKYSNQPQHF
CDR3 DNA: TGCAGTGCTAGTTCCAAATATAGCAATCAGCCCCAGCATTTT

CDR3 length: 13
J gene: TRBJ1-1
D gene: TRBD1
clone size: many
V gene: TRBV6-1
CDR3 protein: CASKHRGPTEAFF
CDR3 DNA: TGTGCCAGCAAGCACAGGGGGCCCACTGAAGCTTTCTTT

CDR3 length: 16
J gene: TRBJ2-7
D gene: TRBD2
clone size: few
V gene: TRBV14
CDR3 protein: CASSPLKLAAPYEQYF
CDR3 DNA: TGTGCCAGCAGCCCTCTCAAACTAGCGGCCCCCTACGAGCAGTACTTC

CDR3 length: 13
J gene: TRBJ1-3
D gene: .
clone size: many
V gene: TRBV6-1
CDR3 protein: CASIPSSGNTIYF
CDR3 DNA: TGTGCCAGCATTCCGAGCTCTGGAAACACCATATATTTT

CDR3 length: 12
J gene: TRBJ2-7
D gene: .
clone size: .
V gene: TRBV5-4
CDR3 protein: CASSSQGWEQYF
CDR3 DNA: TGTGCCAGCAGCTCCCAAGGTTGGGAGCAGTACTTC

CDR3 length: 13
J gene: TRBJ1-1
D gene: TRBD1
clone size: many
V gene: TRBV5-1
CDR3 protein: CASRGTGETEAFF
CDR3 DNA: TGCGCCAGCAGAGGGACAGGGGAAACTGAAGCTTTCTTT

CDR3 length: 13
J gene: TRBJ2-4
D gene: .
clone size: many
V gene: TRBV20-1
CDR3 protein: CSAREWQGNIQYF
CDR3 DNA: TGCAGTGCTAGAGAGTGGCAGGGAAACATTCAGTACTTC

CDR3 length: 11
J gene: TRBJ1-2
D gene: .
clone size: many
V gene: TRBV3-1
CDR3 protein: CASSQEYGYTF
CDR3 DNA: TGTGCCAGCAGCCAAGAGTACGGCTACACCTTC

CDR3 length: 14
J gene: TRBJ2-5
D gene: .
clone size: many
V gene: TRBV12-3/TRBV12-4
CDR3 protein: CASTLSGAQETQYF
CDR3 DNA: TGTGCCAGCACTCTATCGGGAGCACAAGAGACCCAGTACTTC

CDR3 length: 13
J gene: TRBJ1-1
D gene: .
clone size: .
V gene: TRBV25-1
CDR3 protein: CASSDTNAEEGFF
CDR3 DNA: TGTGCCAGCAGTGACACCAACGCGGAAGAAGGGTTCTTT

CDR3 length: 13
J gene: TRBJ2-5
D gene: .
clone size: many
V gene: TRBV12-3/TRBV12-4
CDR3 protein: CASSTFGGETQYF
CDR3 DNA: TGTGCCAGCAGCACCTTTGGGGGAGAGACCCAGTACTTC

CDR3 length: 13
J gene: TRBJ2-3
D gene: .
clone size: many
V gene: TRBV11-2
CDR3 protein: CASSSIPTDTQYF
CDR3 DNA: TGTGCCAGCAGTTCAATCCCCACAGATACGCAGTATTTT

CDR3 length: 13
J gene: TRBJ1-1
D gene: .
clone size: many
V gene: TRBV18
CDR3 protein: CASSLPSNTEAFF
CDR3 DNA: TGTGCCAGCTCACTACCGTCAAACACTGAAGCTTTCTTT

CDR3 length: 17
J gene: TRBJ2-2
D gene: .
clone size: few
V gene: TRBV25-1
CDR3 protein: CASSENQGGINTGELFF
CDR3 DNA: TGTGCCAGCAGTGAAAATCAAGGGGGAATTAACACCGGGGAGCTGTTTTTT

CDR3 length: 16
J gene: TRBJ2-7
D gene: .
clone size: many
V gene: TRBV6-2/TRBV6-3
CDR3 protein: CASSYSPGGHHYEQYF
CDR3 DNA: TGTGCCAGCAGTTACTCCCCGGGGGGACACCACTACGAGCAGTACTTC

CDR3 length: 13
J gene: TRBJ1-5
D gene: .
clone size: many
V gene: TRBV2
CDR3 protein: CASSPGPNQPQHF
CDR3 DNA: TGTGCCAGCAGTCCGGGTCCTAATCAGCCCCAGCATTTT

CDR3 length: 17
J gene: TRBJ2-5
D gene: TRBD2
clone size: few
V gene: TRBV7-2
CDR3 protein: CASSFGLAANRGKTQYF
CDR3 DNA: TGTGCCAGCAGTTTCGGACTAGCGGCTAATCGTGGGAAGACCCAGTACTTC

CDR3 length: 20
J gene: TRBJ1-5
D gene: TRBD1
clone size: .
V gene: TRBV20-1
CDR3 protein: CSARDNTGQGGTISNQPQHF
CDR3 DNA: TGCAGTGCTAGAGATAATACGGGACAGGGGGGAACAATTAGCAATCAGCCCCAGCATTTT

CDR3 length: 17
J gene: TRBJ1-6
D gene: TRBD1
clone size: .
V gene: TRBV13
CDR3 protein: CASSWTPGQGTNSPLHF
CDR3 DNA: TGTGCCAGCAGCTGGACCCCGGGACAGGGAACCAATTCACCCCTCCACTTT

CDR3 length: 19
J gene: TRBJ2-1
D gene: TRBD2
clone size: .
V gene: TRBV20-1
CDR3 protein: CSASGLARLGFGFGNEQFF
CDR3 DNA: TGCAGTGCTTCCGGACTAGCGAGACTAGGATTTGGGTTTGGGAATGAGCAGTTCTTC

CDR3 length: 16
J gene: TRBJ2-7
D gene: .
clone size: few
V gene: TRBV3-1
CDR3 protein: CASSQTLPRSSYEQYF
CDR3 DNA: TGTGCCAGCAGCCAAACCCTCCCCCGGAGCTCCTACGAGCAGTACTTC

CDR3 length: 17
J gene: TRBJ2-1
D gene: .
clone size: few
V gene: TRBV11-3
CDR3 protein: CASSPDWGAVGYNEQFF
CDR3 DNA: TGTGCCAGCAGCCCAGATTGGGGGGCAGTTGGGTACAATGAGCAGTTCTTC

CDR3 length: 14
J gene: TRBJ2-7
D gene: .
clone size: many
V gene: TRBV3-1
CDR3 protein: CASSQGTGSYEQYF
CDR3 DNA: TGTGCCAGCAGCCAAGGCACGGGATCCTACGAGCAGTACTTC

CDR3 length: 14
J gene: TRBJ2-2
D gene: .
clone size: .
V gene: TRBV5-1
CDR3 protein: CASSSDGATGELFF
CDR3 DNA: TGCGCCAGCAGCTCGGACGGGGCCACCGGGGAGCTGTTTTTT